The next 23 T cell receptor beta chains were all read from a single sample in a study of shared clonotypes between healthy human individuals. The protocol was immunoSEQ multiplex PCR, while the TCRdb copy is restricted to in-frame clones and leaves out a portion. Of about 680,000 clones listed, about 91% are singletons. CD45RO-negative cells were positively selected for CCR7, leaving out terminally differentiated effector memory CD45RA+ cells. The sample was naive CD8+ T cells sorted from blood. The receptors derive from a man aged 30-40 years in good health.

V and J are TRBV28 and TRBJ2-2; D call uncertain. CDR3 length equals 14 residues. V was clipped by 2 bases and J by 7 bases, with 11 bases between them. CDR1 and CDR2 (germline): MDHEN, SYDVKM. In DNA, the CDR3 is TGTGCCAGCAGTTTAGCCCCGGTCCTCGGGGAGCTGTTTTTT. Its translation is CASSLAPVLGELFF.

The chain combines TRBV14 with TRBJ2-1, with D unclear. V was cut by 6 bases and J by 0 bases, with 6 bases left in between. Per the germline V gene, CDR1 is SGHDN and CDR2 is FVKESK. CDR3 length equals 13 residues. This CDR3 reads CASSPDSYNEQFF. The CDR3 nucleotides are TGTGCCAGCAGTCCCGACTCCTACAATGAGCAGTTCTTC.

The chain recombines TRBV10-3 with TRBJ2-3; D is possibly TRBD2 (6 bases). V gave up 5 bases and J gave up 1 base, with 13 bases separating them. Germline CDR1 and CDR2: ENHRY and SYGVKD. The CDR3 runs to 15 residues. For the CDR3, the DNA is TGTGCCATCAGTTGGCCCTCGGGAGGCACAGATACGCAGTATTTT. Translating it yields CAISWPSGGTDTQYF.

The V and J genes are TRBV7-9 and TRBJ2-2; 8 bases are shared with TRBD1. Germline CDR1 is SEHNR and CDR2 is FQNEAQ (reference sequence). The V segment lost 2 bases and the J segment 1 base; nucleotides outside the gene matches: 3. The CDR3 is 16 amino acids. As DNA, the CDR3 is TGTGCCAGCAGCTTACCGGGACAGGTGAACACCGGGGAGCTGTTTTTT. This sequence encodes CASSLPGQVNTGELFF.

This chain links TRBV6-5 with TRBJ1-2; weak D call: TRBD1 (5 bases). The ends were cut back, 7 bases at V and 4 bases at J, with 16 bases in the middle. The CDR3 contains 14 residues. Germline V gene data show CDR1 as MNHEY and CDR2 as SVGAGI. The CDR3 region is CASNWRGGGYGYTF. Written as DNA, the CDR3 is TGTGCCAGCAACTGGCGGGGTGGGGGCTATGGCTACACCTTC.

This clone was seen a single time. The genes are TRBV2 and TRBJ2-2, with no clear D. V was cut by 3 bases and J by 7 bases, with 6 bases left in between. The CDR3 spans 12 residues. In germline, CDR1 is SNHLY, CDR2 FYNNEI. DNA of the CDR3: TGTGCCAGCAGTGATGCTGTCGGGGAGCTGTTTTTT. Translated: CASSDAVGELFF.

This chain connects TRBV7-6 to TRBJ1-5; D remains ambiguous. CDR3 length: 15 amino acids. The germline CDR1 and CDR2 sequences are SGHVS and FNYEAQ. Trimming pared 1 base from V and 2 bases from J, leaving 9 bases between. CDR3 sequence: CASSLELGRNQPQHF. CDR3 DNA: TGTGCCAGCAGCTTAGAGCTAGGTCGCAATCAGCCCCAGCATTTT.

This chain's CDR3 is CASSPRPGNEQFF. The CDR3 DNA reads TGTGCCAGCAGCCCACGACCCGGCAATGAGCAGTTCTTC. The rearrangement uses TRBV7-7 and TRBJ2-1; no reliable D call. V was pared by 5 bases and J by 6 bases, with 11 bases between. Germline-derived CDR1 and CDR2 are SSHAT and FNYEAQ (reference sequence). The CDR3 length is 13 residues.

This chain links TRBV7-9 with TRBJ2-3, with D possibly matching TRBD1 (6 bases). V lost 2 bases and J 1 base, leaving 10 bases between the germline ends. The CDR3 covers 15 residues. The germline CDR1 and CDR2 sequences are SEHNR and FQNEAQ (reference sequence). CDR3 sequence reads: CASSLTAGGTDTQYF. The CDR3 DNA reads as TGTGCCAGCAGCTTAACAGCAGGGGGCACAGATACGCAGTATTTT.

This chain links TRBV19 with TRBJ2-7; D not resolved. The length of the CDR3 is 14 residues. Germline assignment: CDR1 LNHDA and CDR2 SQIVND (reference sequence). Trimming cost V 2 bases and J 5 bases, with 13 bases left between them. CDR3 coding DNA: TGTGCCAGTAGTATACTCGCAGGTTTGGACGAGCAGTACTTC. This gives the protein CASSILAGLDEQYF.

The V and J genes are TRBV5-5 and TRBJ1-5, with D tentatively TRBD1 (5 bases). V lost 0 bases to trimming and J lost 1 base, with 11 bases between them. The CDR3 is made up of 16 amino acids. Germline V CDR1 and CDR2: SGHKS, YYEKEE (reference sequence). The CDR3 spells CASSLVTGLSNQPQHF. The CDR3 bases are TGTGCCAGCAGCTTGGTTACAGGTTTGAGCAATCAGCCCCAGCATTTT.

The chain employs TRBV27 and TRBJ2-7; a possible D gene is TRBD2 (5 bases). Germline assignment: CDR1 MNHEY and CDR2 SMNVEV (reference sequence). The CDR3 totals 15 residues. The V end lost 6 bases, the J end lost 4 bases, and 19 bases lay between the germline ends. DNA for the CDR3: TGTGCCAGCAGGACCCGGGGTCACTTCTCTTACGAGCAGTACTTC. Its translation is CASRTRGHFSYEQYF.

This clone was seen a few times. The chain couples TRBV7-9 to TRBJ1-1; TRBD1 matches 9 bases. Germline assignment: CDR1 SEHNR and CDR2 FQNEAQ (reference sequence). The CDR3 contains 14 residues. V was pared by 5 bases and J by 1 base, with 2 bases of the junction left unmatched. The CDR3 sequence: CASSEGQGNTEAFF. CDR3 bases: TGTGCCAGCAGCGAGGGACAGGGGAACACTGAAGCTTTCTTT.

The chain couples TRBV7-2 to TRBJ2-7, with 9 bases aligning to TRBD2. The junction had 9 bases not matched to a gene; V was cut back by 5 bases and J by 1 base. The germline V gene encodes CDR1 SGHTA and CDR2 FQGNSA. The CDR3 totals 16 residues. Written as DNA, the CDR3 is TGTGCCAGCAGCCAGGATAGCGGGAGCCCTTCCTACGAGCAGTACTTC. This gives the protein CASSQDSGSPSYEQYF.

The chain recombines TRBV5-1 with TRBJ2-1, with a tentative D call TRBD2 (6 bases). Trimming stripped 4 bases from V and 6 bases from J, with 17 bases between. The CDR3 has 15 amino acids. Germline assignment: CDR1 SGHRS and CDR2 YFSETQ. As DNA, the CDR3 is TGCGCCAGCAGCCCTATGGGAGGAGTCCCCAATGAGCAGTTCTTC. This translates into CASSPMGGVPNEQFF.

The V and J genes are TRBV5-1 and TRBJ2-1, with 11 bases fitting TRBD2. CDR1 is SGHRS and CDR2 is YFSETQ in the germline V gene. V trimming: 0 bases; J trimming: 6 bases; junction bases outside the gene matches: 5. CDR3 length equals 16 residues. Written as DNA, the CDR3 is TGCGCCAGCAGCTTGGCCGGGACTAGCGGAGCCAATGAGCAGTTCTTC. Its translation: CASSLAGTSGANEQFF.

The gene calls are TRBV2 and TRBJ2-1; D not resolved. V lost 4 bases and J lost 3, with 13 bases in between. CDR1 and CDR2 (germline): SNHLY, FYNNEI. The CDR3 is 15 residues long. In DNA form, the CDR3 reads TGTGCCAGCAGTGGTGGCAAAAATAACTACAATGAGCAGTTCTTC. It is translated as CASSGGKNNYNEQFF.

The rearrangement uses TRBV4-1 and TRBJ2-5; 7 nucleotides align to TRBD2. The V and J ends lost 1 base and 4 bases, in that order; junction bases with no gene match: 12. Germline V gene data show CDR1 as MGHRA and CDR2 as YSYEKL. The CDR3 contains 17 residues. The CDR3 reads CASSQAFPGGKGETQYF. The CDR3 DNA sequence: TGCGCCAGCAGCCAAGCCTTCCCCGGGGGGAAGGGAGAGACCCAGTACTTC.

This chain uses TRBV29-1 with TRBJ2-7; tentative D call: TRBD2 (6 bases). CDR3 size: 13 residues. Per germline, CDR1 SQVTM and CDR2 ANQGSEA. The V and J ends lost 5 bases and 6 bases respectively, with 17 bases between them. DNA of the CDR3: TGCAGCGTTCGTCCGGGGGAAAGGGTCGAGCAGTACTTC. Protein: CSVRPGERVEQYF.

The chain employs TRBV5-1 and TRBJ1-2; 7 positions agree with TRBD1. The CDR3 covers 16 residues. V lost 6 bases to trimming and J lost 5 bases; unmatched junction nucleotides: 16. Germline-derived CDR1 and CDR2 are SGHRS and YFSETQ. CDR3 in DNA: TGCGCCAGCAAACCCTCCCGCGGGACAGCAAAATATGGCTACACCTTC. Translating gives CASKPSRGTAKYGYTF.

V gene TRBV5-1 combines with J gene TRBJ1-2; D not resolved. Trimming removed 4 bases at V and 5 bases at J, with 15 bases between. Germline-derived CDR1 and CDR2 are SGHRS and YFSETQ. The length of the CDR3 is 14 residues. CDR3 nucleotide sequence: TGCGCCAGCAGCCCACTTACCATAGGGTATGGCTACACCTTC. It codes for CASSPLTIGYGYTF.

The count of this clone is one. The gene calls are TRBV29-1 and TRBJ2-1, with D unresolved. The ends were cut back, 1 base at V and 2 bases at J, with 15 bases in the middle. The CDR3 covers 16 residues. Per the germline V gene, CDR1 is SQVTM and CDR2 is ANQGSEA. CDR3 loop: CSVEGQVARTYNEQFF. CDR3 coding DNA: TGCAGCGTTGAAGGGCAGGTAGCCCGAACCTACAATGAGCAGTTCTTC.

This clone was seen just once. DNA of the CDR3: TGTGCCAGTAGTATAGTAAAGGGGCGGGAGGGCCTCACCTACAATGAGCAGTTCTTC. It codes for CASSIVKGREGLTYNEQFF. The chain carries TRBV19 and TRBJ2-1, with 9 bases lining up with TRBD2. Germline V gene data show CDR1 as LNHDA and CDR2 as SQIVND (reference sequence). The CDR3 is made up of 19 amino acids. The junction had 12 bases not matched to a gene; V was cut back by 1 base and J by 2 bases.